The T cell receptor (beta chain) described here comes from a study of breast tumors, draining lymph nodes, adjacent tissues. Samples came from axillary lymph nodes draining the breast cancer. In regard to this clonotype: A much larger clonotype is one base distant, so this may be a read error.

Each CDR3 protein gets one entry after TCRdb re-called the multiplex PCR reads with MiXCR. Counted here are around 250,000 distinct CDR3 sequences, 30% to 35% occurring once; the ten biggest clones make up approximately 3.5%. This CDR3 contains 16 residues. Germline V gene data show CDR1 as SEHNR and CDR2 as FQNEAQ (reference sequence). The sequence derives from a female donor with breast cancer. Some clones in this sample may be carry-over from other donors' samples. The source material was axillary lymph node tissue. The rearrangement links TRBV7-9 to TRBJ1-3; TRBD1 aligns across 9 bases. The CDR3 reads CTSSLDRGFAGNTIYF. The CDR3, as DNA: TGTACCAGCAGCTTAGACAGGGGGTTTGCCGGAAACACCATATATTTT.